The entry below gives a single TCR beta chain sequence along with its context. What it binds is not known. One end of the junction is discordant with germline, which a read error may explain. Germline CDR1 and CDR2: SGHVS and FNYEAQ. The CDR3 is 13 amino acids. Use of 60 Vbeta and 13 Jbeta primers characterized the PCR. Profiling relied on immunoSEQ multiplex PCR, and the TCRdb table lists in-frame clones only, not all of them. The sample carries some 60,000 clones, more than 75% recorded once. The data derive from a study of cytomegalovirus exposure and HLA in healthy donors. The study, taken as a whole, reports: Presence/absence comparisons presumed near-even sequencing depth among donors. For most subjects, TCR beta sequences were reported to predict HLA-A and HLA-B alleles with accuracy.

This clonotype was sampled from a male donor in good health and CMV-seronegative. The sequencing sample was made of PBMCs. V gene TRBV7-6 combines with J gene TRBJ1-1; the D gene is possibly TRBD1 (5 bases). This CDR3 reads CASIGGGNPEAFF. In DNA, the CDR3 is TGTGCCAGCATCGGGGGAGGGAACCCTGAAGCTTTCTTT.